Listed below are T cell receptor beta chains from one sample, sequenced in a study of neurological immune-mediated disorders. A single record per CDR3 protein comes from TCRdb applying MiXCR to the 5' RACE reads. The table includes about 74,000 distinct CDR3 sequences, around 5% detected once. The material sequenced was PBMCs. The receptors shown here come from a man aged 18 to 29 with multiple sclerosis. Each CDR3 is given with its conserved first and last residue. The D gene is left open where the match is weak. Clone size, where shown, is once, few, many, or a class for clones that have expanded.

size,V,D,J,length,DNA,CDR3
many,TRBV7-2,NA,TRBJ2-7,13,TGTGCCAGCAGCCCAGCAAGGGGCGCCGAGCAGTACTTC,CASSPARGAEQYF
NA,TRBV20-1,TRBD1,TRBJ1-6,13,TGCAGTGCGAGAGGACAGGGAAGTTCACCCCTCCACTTT,CSARGQGSSPLHF
many,TRBV3-1,TRBD2,TRBJ2-1,21,TGTGCCAGCAGCCGGGGACTAGCGGGAGCCCCAGTCCCCGCCGTCTACAATGAGCAGTTCTTC,CASSRGLAGAPVPAVYNEQFF
many,TRBV12-5,NA,TRBJ2-7,14,TGTGCTAGTGGTTTGGTTCCAGGCTCCTACGAGCAGTACTTC,CASGLVPGSYEQYF
many,TRBV20-1,NA,TRBJ1-1,11,TGCAGTGCTAGGGGCGACACTGAAGCTTTCTTT,CSARGDTEAFF
NA,TRBV20-1,NA,TRBJ1-6,15,TGCAGTGCTAGAGATCGAAGGGCGGGGAATTCACCCCTCAACTTT,CSARDRRAGNSPLNF
many,TRBV5-1,TRBD2,TRBJ2-3,17,TGCGCCAGCAGCTTGGTAACTAGCGGGAGAGGAGCAGATACGCAGTATTTT,CASSLVTSGRGADTQYF
many,TRBV12-3/TRBV12-4,NA,TRBJ2-1,15,TGTGCCAGCAGTTTAGGGCTCCGGGATTACAATGAGCAGTTCTTC,CASSLGLRDYNEQFF
many,TRBV7-9,NA,TRBJ2-1,15,TGTGCCAGCAGCCGCGACAGCAGCTCCTACAATGAGCAGTTCTTC,CASSRDSSSYNEQFF
many,TRBV24-1,TRBD1,TRBJ1-1,15,TGTGCCACCAGTGCATCAACAGGGGGGAACACTGAAGCTTTCTTT,CATSASTGGNTEAFF
many,TRBV5-1,NA,TRBJ1-6,14,TGCGCCAGCAGCTTGGTCGCGCGGGATTCACCCCTCCACTTT,CASSLVARDSPLHF
many,TRBV15,NA,TRBJ2-7,17,TGTGCCACCAGCAGAGATTATTCAGGGCCCGGCTCCTACGAGCAGTACTTC,CATSRDYSGPGSYEQYF
many,TRBV20-1,NA,TRBJ1-5,15,TGCAGTGCTCTAAACCCGGACACTAACTATCAGCCCCAGCATTTT,CSALNPDTNYQPQHF
many,TRBV6-1,NA,TRBJ2-3,12,TGTGCCAGCAGTGAACATGCAGATACGCAGTATTTT,CASSEHADTQYF
few,TRBV7-6,NA,TRBJ1-1,16,TGTGCCAGCAGCTTAGGCTTAAGGTCAACCCACACTGAAGCTTTCTTT,CASSLGLRSTHTEAFF
many,TRBV10-3,NA,TRBJ1-2,12,TGTGCCATCAGGACAGTCCCCGACCACTACACCTTC,CAIRTVPDHYTF
many,TRBV27,NA,TRBJ1-1,15,TGTGCCAGCAGTTTATATCCCCGGCCGCGGGGTGAAGCTTTCTTT,CASSLYPRPRGEAFF
few,TRBV10-3,NA,TRBJ1-2,12,TGTGCCATCAGTGAAGTGGCCTATGGCTACACCTTC,CAISEVAYGYTF
few,TRBV28,TRBD2,TRBJ2-2,15,TGTGCCAGCAGTTTTATAGGCGGGAGCGCCGGGGAGCTGTTTTTT,CASSFIGGSAGELFF
many,TRBV7-6,NA,TRBJ2-3,15,TGTGCCAGCAGCGCAACACAGGGCTCGGCAGATACGCAGTATTTT,CASSATQGSADTQYF
many,TRBV20-1,TRBD2,TRBJ2-7,12,TGCAGTGCTGGGACTATCTCCTACGAGCAGTACTTC,CSAGTISYEQYF
many,TRBV20-1,NA,TRBJ1-1,14,TGCAGTGCTAGGCGGGGACGGATGAACACTGAAGCTTTCTTT,CSARRGRMNTEAFF
many,TRBV7-9,TRBD1,TRBJ1-1,15,TGTGCCAGCAGCGAACAGGGGGCCATGAACACTGAAGCTTTCTTT,CASSEQGAMNTEAFF
many,TRBV27,NA,TRBJ1-5,18,TGTGCCAGCAGTTTCCCCAAACCATGGACAGAAAGGGATCAGCCCCAGCATTTT,CASSFPKPWTERDQPQHF
many,TRBV15,TRBD1,TRBJ1-5,17,TGTGCCACCAGCAGAGATTATGGGGGGACAGGTTATCAGCCCCAGCATTTT,CATSRDYGGTGYQPQHF
many,TRBV25-1,NA,TRBJ2-7,11,TGTGCCAGCGGAGGCCTCTACGAGCAGTACTTC,CASGGLYEQYF
many,TRBV3-1,NA,TRBJ1-5,12,TGTGCCAGCAGCCAAGGGGGTCAGCCCCAGAATTTT,CASSQGGQPQNF
many,TRBV5-1,NA,TRBJ1-4,14,TGCGCCAGCAGCACCCCCCCGTCTAATGAAAAACTGTTTTTT,CASSTPPSNEKLFF
many,TRBV9,NA,TRBJ1-1,15,TGTGCCAGCAGCTCAGGTGGGGGGTTGAACACTGAAGCTTTCTTT,CASSSGGGLNTEAFF
many,TRBV6-5,TRBD2,TRBJ2-5,15,TGTGCCAGCAGACGACTAGCGGGAGGGCTGGAGACCCAGTACTTC,CASRRLAGGLETQYF
many,TRBV5-1,NA,TRBJ2-3,13,TGCGCCAGCAATGAGGGATACACAGATACGCAGTATTTT,CASNEGYTDTQYF
many,TRBV20-1,TRBD2,TRBJ2-7,15,TGCAGTGCTAGAGAGGGCGCGGGAGGCTCATACGAGCAGTACTTC,CSAREGAGGSYEQYF
many,TRBV5-4,TRBD1,TRBJ2-1,14,TGTGCCAGCAGACGGGACAGGGGAGAGAATGAGCAGTTCTTC,CASRRDRGENEQFF
many,TRBV20-1,NA,TRBJ2-7,14,TGCAGTGCTAGACTTCGAGGGCCCTCCTACGAGCAGTACTTC,CSARLRGPSYEQYF
few,TRBV10-2,TRBD1,TRBJ2-6,16,TGCGCCAGCAGTGAGGGCAGGGGGCCTGGGGCCAACGTCCTGACTTTC,CASSEGRGPGANVLTF
many,TRBV20-1,NA,TRBJ2-1,14,TGCAGTGCTAGAGATTTACAGGGATACAATGAGCAGTTCTTC,CSARDLQGYNEQFF
NA,TRBV18,TRBD2,TRBJ2-1,15,TGTGCCAGCTCACCACGTACTAGCGGGAGGGATGAGCAGTTCTTC,CASSPRTSGRDEQFF